The 25 T cell receptor beta chains reported below all come from one sample, sequenced in a study of CD8+ T cells in alopecia areata listed by TCRdb under 2018. Receptor amplification or capture employed the immunoSEQ multiplex PCR assay. RNA was extracted from all samples and reverse transcribed into cDNA as template for TCR sequencing. Sourced from immuneACCESS, this table was stored by TCRdb with only in-frame sequences that have V and J called. A share of the clones is absent; for the studies checked, an unresolved V gene accounts for under half, and the remainder has no known explanation. Recorded for this sample are some 80,000 clones; approximately 64% of them occurred a single time. The ten largest clones add up to roughly a quarter of the sample. The intended sense of this specimen's time point label: around 24 weeks on oral tofacitinib. The sample's treatment or condition label, decoded: oral pan-JAK inhibitor, 5-10 mg twice daily.

Material: CD8+ T cells sorted from blood, obtained at week 24, from a patient treated with tofacitinib. These receptors all come from a human donor with alopecia areata.

The CDR3 bases are TGTGCCAGCAGCCACAGGGGGCTGGGGACTGAAGCTTTCTTT. As protein: CASSHRGLGTEAFF. V gene TRBV7-9 combines with J gene TRBJ1-1; 9 bases are a match to TRBD1. With 5 bases clipped from V and 5 bases from J, the junction kept 6 bases outside the gene matches. Germline CDR1 SEHNR, CDR2 FQNEAQ (reference sequence). The CDR3 is 14 residues long.

The CDR3 region has the DNA TGTGCCAGCAGTATCCTCGGGACGAACTATGGCTACACCTTC. Residues: CASSILGTNYGYTF. This sequence joins TRBV27 and TRBJ1-2; a weak D match, TRBD1 (5 bases). V shed 5 bases and J shed 2 bases, with 12 bases lying between them. Looked up from germline, CDR1 is MNHEY and CDR2 is SMNVEV (reference sequence). The CDR3 is made up of 14 amino acids.

V and J are TRBV29-1 and TRBJ2-3; possible D gene TRBD2, 5 bases. Germline CDR1 reads SQVTM; CDR2 reads ANQGSEA. The CDR3 length is 13 residues. Trimming pared 3 bases from V and 0 bases from J, leaving 7 bases between. CDR3 in amino acids: CSVERTSTDTQYF. As DNA, the CDR3 is TGCAGCGTTGAGCGGACTAGCACAGATACGCAGTATTTT.

About this clone: This sample includes further DNA sequences coding for the same CDR3. V gene TRBV5-1 combines with J gene TRBJ2-1, with TRBD1 matching 11 bases. V shed 3 bases and J 7 bases; nucleotides not matched to a gene: 3. Per the germline V gene, CDR1 is SGHRS and CDR2 is YFSETQ. CDR3 length: 14 residues. The CDR3 is CASSWTGGGNEQFF. DNA for the CDR3: TGCGCCAGCAGCTGGACAGGGGGCGGAAATGAGCAGTTCTTC.

The V and J genes are TRBV7-9 and TRBJ2-1; 8 nucleotides align to TRBD2. CDR3 length: 15 residues. The germline V gene encodes CDR1 SEHNR and CDR2 FQNEAQ (reference sequence). V shed 2 bases, J shed 12 bases, and the junction held 12 bases outside the gene matches. The CDR3 DNA is TGTGCCAGCAGCTTATCGCGGGGGGCCCTCGTAGGGCAGTTCTTC. It translates to CASSLSRGALVGQFF.

This clone has more than one count but fewer than ten. V gene TRBV4-2 combines with J gene TRBJ2-7; tentative D call: TRBD1 (5 bases). From germline, CDR1 is LGHNA and CDR2 YNFKEQ. The CDR3 spans 14 residues. The V gene lost 0 bases and the J gene lost 2 bases, with 8 bases spanning the gap. The chain's CDR3 is CASSQDTGTYEQYF. The CDR3 bases are TGTGCCAGCAGCCAAGATACAGGCACCTACGAGCAGTACTTC.

The rearrangement joins TRBV11-2 to TRBJ1-2; TRBD1 agrees at 12 bases. The CDR3 has 14 amino acids. Germline V gene lookup returns CDR1 SGHAT and CDR2 FQNNGV. Trimming at V came to 3 bases and at J to 8 bases, leaving 4 bases not matched to a gene. CDR3 protein: CASSLGQGAGGYTF. The CDR3 bases are TGTGCCAGCAGCTTGGGACAGGGGGCTGGCGGCTACACCTTC.

The V call is TRBV4-1, the J call TRBJ2-7, with TRBD1 identical over 9 bases. V gave up 3 bases and J gave up 5 bases; unmatched junction bases: 8. The CDR3 length is 15 residues. Germline CDR1 MGHRA, CDR2 YSYEKL. Written as DNA, the CDR3 is TGCGCCAGCAGCCAGCAGGACAGGGGAGGGGACGAGCAGTACTTC. This codes for CASSQQDRGGDEQYF.

The rearrangement joins TRBV7-9 to TRBJ2-1; 7 nucleotides match TRBD1. The trim removed 3 bases at V and 6 bases at J, leaving 14 bases unmatched. This CDR3 comprises 17 residues. Germline V lookup: CDR1 SEHNR, CDR2 FQNEAQ (reference sequence). CDR3 nucleotides: TGTGCCAGCAGCTTGTCCCGGGGAAGGGGGCAGAGCAATGAGCAGTTCTTC. It encodes CASSLSRGRGQSNEQFF.

V is TRBV29-1 and J is TRBJ2-4; a possible D gene is TRBD1 (6 bases). V was cut by 0 bases and J by 6 bases, with 30 bases left in between. There are 20 residues in the CDR3. The V gene's germline CDR1 is SQVTM and CDR2 ANQGSEA. Here the CDR3 DNA reads TGCAGCGTTGAAGATCTAGCCCCCCCCGGACAGAAGGGCGTGGGAAACATTCAGTACTTC. Translating it yields CSVEDLAPPGQKGVGNIQYF.

The chain links TRBV30 to TRBJ2-7; tentatively, D is TRBD1 (5 bases). Trimming left V 7 bases short and J 3 bases short, with 13 bases between. This CDR3 is 12 amino acids long. Per the germline V gene, CDR1 is GTSNPN and CDR2 is SVGIG (reference sequence). CDR3 nucleotide sequence: TGTGCCTACCAGGGCTCTGGCTACGAGCAGTACTTC. It specifies CAYQGSGYEQYF.

This chain uses TRBV19 with TRBJ1-5; D remains ambiguous. This CDR3 comprises 13 residues. Germline CDR1 LNHDA, CDR2 SQIVND (reference sequence). V was pared by 3 bases and J by 6 bases, with 9 bases between. CDR3: CASSIIGPQPQHF. Written as DNA, the CDR3 is TGTGCCAGTAGTATTATCGGGCCTCAGCCCCAGCATTTT.

The genes are TRBV11-2 and TRBJ2-3; no clear D. Trimming removed 5 bases from V and 4 bases from J, with 16 bases in between. There are 15 residues in the CDR3. The germline V gene encodes CDR1 SGHAT and CDR2 FQNNGV. CDR3 DNA sequence: TGTGCCAGCAGCCAACTGCCCCAAAGGGCAGATACGCAGTATTTT. It yields the protein CASSQLPQRADTQYF.

The chain links TRBV29-1 to TRBJ2-3; D possibly corresponds to TRBD2 (6 bases). CDR1 is SQVTM, CDR2 ANQGSEA, per germline. This CDR3 spans 15 amino acids. V was clipped by 3 bases and J by 6 bases, with 19 bases between them. The CDR3 spells CSVEGLLARRDTQYF. For the CDR3, the DNA is TGCAGCGTTGAGGGACTTCTAGCCCGACGGGATACGCAGTATTTT.

A remark on this clone: The junction departs from germline at one end; a sequencing error may be responsible. The rearrangement joins TRBV5-6 to TRBJ2-7; the match to TRBD1 covers 9 bases. The CDR3 extends over 11 amino acids. CDR1 and CDR2 from the germline V gene are SGHDT and YYEEEE. DNA of the CDR3: TGTGCCAGCAGCTCAGGGACAGGGAAGCACTTC. This codes for CASSSGTGKHF.

This clone showed up just a few times. This chain links TRBV5-1 with TRBJ1-4, with D tentatively TRBD1 (6 bases). The CDR3 runs to 14 residues. Germline V gene sequence: CDR1 SGHRS, CDR2 YFSETQ. With 6 bases removed from V and 8 bases from J, the gap between germline ends came to 17 bases. CDR3 nucleotide sequence: TGCGCCAGCAAACAGGGCGAAGGAGGAGAAAAACTGTTTTTT. This gives the protein CASKQGEGGEKLFF.

The chain links TRBV7-9 to TRBJ1-2; 8 bases are a match to TRBD1. CDR1 and CDR2 from the germline V gene are SEHNR and FQNEAQ (reference sequence). The ends lost 4 bases at V and 7 bases at J; junction bases unmatched: 5. The CDR3 loop spans 13 amino acids. Here the CDR3 reads CASSSPQGAGYTF. CDR3 DNA: TGTGCCAGCAGCTCACCTCAGGGGGCTGGCTACACCTTC.

This clone was counted between two and nine times. The chain combines TRBV7-7 with TRBJ2-5; D ambiguous. The germline V gene encodes CDR1 SSHAT and CDR2 FNYEAQ (reference sequence). The CDR3 totals 13 residues. Trimming cost V 5 bases and J 2 bases, with 9 bases left between them. The CDR3 nucleotides are TGTGCCAGCAGCGCGACCTCTCAAGAGACCCAGTACTTC. The encoded protein is CASSATSQETQYF.

The table lists this clone with a few counts. V is TRBV10-3 and J is TRBJ2-2; no clear D gene. Germline lookup yields CDR1 ENHRY and CDR2 SYGVKD. With 0 bases removed from V and 4 bases from J, the gap between germline ends came to 6 bases. The CDR3 has 14 residues. In DNA, the CDR3 is TGTGCCATCAGTGAGTCGTCCGCCACCGGGGAGCTGTTTTTT. It is translated as CAISESSATGELFF.

The chain is built from TRBV7-7 and TRBJ2-1; D may be TRBD1 (5 bases). The CDR3 extends over 15 amino acids. The germline gives CDR1 SSHAT, CDR2 FNYEAQ (reference sequence). With 5 bases removed from V and 0 bases from J, the gap between germline ends came to 11 bases. This CDR3 reads CASSPGMSSYNEQFF. The CDR3 nucleotides read TGTGCCAGCAGCCCAGGGATGAGCTCCTACAATGAGCAGTTCTTC.

This clone was detected once. This rearrangement joins TRBV4-3 to TRBJ1-1; TRBD1 matches 9 bases. The CDR3 consists of 18 residues. V gave up 1 base and J gave up 4 bases; unmatched junction bases: 13. The germline gives CDR1 LGHNA, CDR2 YSLEER. CDR3 sequence: CASSQVPGTGRGVTEAFF. The CDR3 DNA sequence: TGCGCCAGCAGCCAAGTACCCGGGACAGGGAGGGGTGTCACTGAAGCTTTCTTT.

This clone was picked up a small number of times. The V and J genes are TRBV27 and TRBJ1-2; a weak D match, TRBD1 (5 bases). CDR3 size: 13 residues. Germline V gene sequence: CDR1 MNHEY, CDR2 SMNVEV (reference sequence). The V end was cut by 3 bases, the J end by 4 bases, with 9 bases between. The CDR3 coding sequence is TGTGCCAGCAGTTTGGGGGAGGCCTATGGCTACACCTTC. This gives the protein CASSLGEAYGYTF.

The CDR3, as DNA: TGTGCCAGCAGCGCGGGGGGGAACCAAGAGACCCAGTACTTC. The encoded protein is CASSAGGNQETQYF. The J gene is TRBJ2-5, the V gene TRBV9; 8 bases are shared with TRBD2. This CDR3 has 14 amino acids. The ends lost 3 bases at V and 0 bases at J; junction bases unmatched: 1. CDR1 and CDR2 from the germline V gene are SGDLS and YYNGEE.

CDR3 sequence (DNA): TGTGCCAGCAGCCCCGGACTTGAGCAGTTCTTC. This gives the protein CASSPGLEQFF. The V and J genes are TRBV7-2 and TRBJ2-1; tentative D call: TRBD2 (5 bases). Germline lookup yields CDR1 SGHTA and CDR2 FQGNSA. The CDR3 length is 11 residues. V lost 5 bases to trimming and J lost 9 bases, with 8 bases between them.

This chain connects TRBV4-3 to TRBJ2-7; D is possibly TRBD1 (6 bases). Germline CDR1 is LGHNA and CDR2 is YSLEER. With 0 bases removed from V and 1 base from J, the gap between germline ends came to 10 bases. The CDR3 sequence is 15 residues long. The CDR3 DNA sequence: TGCGCCAGCAGCCAAGATACACAGGGATCCTACGAGCAGTACTTC. Translating gives CASSQDTQGSYEQYF.